This entry features one T cell receptor beta chain sequence. This sample was included in a study of OX40 agonist ivuxolimab in advanced cancers. Sequencing was performed with immunoSEQ multiplex PCR; in TCRdb, only in-frame clones are kept and a portion is missing. The sample lists 74,000 or so clones; about 93% were seen once. This clonotype was obtained from an adult with an advanced solid tumor such as melanoma, head and neck, liver or kidney cancer. Specimen: CD4+ or CD8+ T cells sorted from blood, collected in a trial of the OX40 agonist ivuxolimab.

Here the CDR3 reads CASSYSTGAPYGYTF. Written as DNA, the CDR3 is TGTGCCAGCAGTTACTCGACAGGGGCTCCCTATGGCTACACCTTC. The chain combines TRBV6-6 with TRBJ1-2, with 8 bases aligning to TRBD1. The CDR3 is made up of 15 amino acids. The germline V gene has CDR1 MNHNY and CDR2 SVGAGI (reference sequence). Trimming cost V 0 bases and J 4 bases; bases outside gene matches: 4.